The text below deals with one T cell receptor (beta chain). Antigen: not known. Indicated treatment: some 20 received Ad26.COV2.S at low or high dose, single or two shots; roughly five received placebo; per-sample allocation not given. Vaccine and placebo recipients were sampled on day 63 after the first injection. This adult donor, from Boston, was 18-55 years old. Some clones are missing from TCRdb's copy, which holds only in-frame ones; the method was immunoSEQ multiplex PCR. Here the sample spans roughly 400,000 clones, about 90% being singletons. This specimen comes from a study of Ad26.COV2.S vaccination and SARS-CoV-2 variants. Study at large: It was the COV1001 Ad26.COV2.S trial arm that included the donor.

Study observations and caveats: A substantial breadth of spike-specific CD8+ and CD4+ T cell responses after vaccination has been reported.

This receptor was obtained from a person between 18 and 65 years old who received the Ad26.COV2.S COVID-19 vaccine or a placebo. Sequenced material: peripheral blood, taken in a trial of Ad26.COV2.S vaccine versus placebo.

The CDR3 bases are TGTGCCAGCAGCGGACAGGACGTTACCACAGATACGCAGTATTTT. Translation: CASSGQDVTTDTQYF. The V and J genes are TRBV9 and TRBJ2-3; weak D call: TRBD1 (6 bases). This CDR3 comprises 15 residues. Germline lookup yields CDR1 SGDLS and CDR2 YYNGEE. V was trimmed by 3 bases and J by 2 bases, leaving 13 bases between them.